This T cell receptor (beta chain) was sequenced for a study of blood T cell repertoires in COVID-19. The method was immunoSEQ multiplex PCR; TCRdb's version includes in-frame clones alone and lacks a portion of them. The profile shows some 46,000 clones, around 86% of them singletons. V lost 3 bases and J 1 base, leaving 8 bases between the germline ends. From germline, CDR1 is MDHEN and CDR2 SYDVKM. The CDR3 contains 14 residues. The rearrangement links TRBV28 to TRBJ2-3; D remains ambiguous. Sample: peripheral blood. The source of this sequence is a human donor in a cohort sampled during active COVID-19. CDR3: CASSFERGTDTQYF. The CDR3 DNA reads TGTGCCAGCAGTTTTGAACGGGGCACAGATACGCAGTATTTT.